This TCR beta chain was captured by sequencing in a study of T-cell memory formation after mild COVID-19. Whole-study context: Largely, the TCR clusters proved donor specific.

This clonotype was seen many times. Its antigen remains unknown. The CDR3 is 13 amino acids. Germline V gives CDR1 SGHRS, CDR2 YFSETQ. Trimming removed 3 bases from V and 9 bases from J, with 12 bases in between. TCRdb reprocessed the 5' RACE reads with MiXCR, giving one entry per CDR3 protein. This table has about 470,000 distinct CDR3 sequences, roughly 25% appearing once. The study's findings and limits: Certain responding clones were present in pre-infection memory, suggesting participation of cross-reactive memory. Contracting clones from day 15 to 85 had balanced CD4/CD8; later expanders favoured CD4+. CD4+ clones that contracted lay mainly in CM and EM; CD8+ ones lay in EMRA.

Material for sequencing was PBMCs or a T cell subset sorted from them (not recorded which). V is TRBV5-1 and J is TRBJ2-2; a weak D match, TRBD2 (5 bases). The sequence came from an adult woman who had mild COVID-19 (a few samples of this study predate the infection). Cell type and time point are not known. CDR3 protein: CASSYNAGRELFF. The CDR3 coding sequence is TGCGCCAGCAGCTACAACGCGGGCAGGGAGCTGTTTTTT.